The TCR beta chain described here comes from a study of T cell responses to AZD1222 COVID-19 vaccine. Points from the study as a whole: Repertoire collection took place solely once the T cell response had peaked. Across the whole spike, CD4 TCRs peaked at regions 160-218 and 743-854.

TCRdb's copy holds only in-frame clones and misses some; the assay was immunoSEQ multiplex PCR. The sample lists 210,000 or so clones, about 94% occurring once. In germline, CDR1 is GTSNPN, CDR2 SVGIG (reference sequence). The trim removed 5 bases at V and 4 bases at J, leaving 6 bases unmatched. This CDR3 comprises 14 residues. Notes on this clone: The antigen is unknown.

V is TRBV30 and J is TRBJ1-5, with TRBD1 identical over 9 bases. The sequenced sample was peripheral blood, obtained 28 days after the second dose of the MenACWY control vaccine. The sequence came from an adult who received the MenACWY meningococcal vaccine as a control. The CDR3 DNA is TGTGCCTGGGGTCCGGGACAGGGAAATCAGCCCCAGCATTTT. Its protein product is CAWGPGQGNQPQHF.